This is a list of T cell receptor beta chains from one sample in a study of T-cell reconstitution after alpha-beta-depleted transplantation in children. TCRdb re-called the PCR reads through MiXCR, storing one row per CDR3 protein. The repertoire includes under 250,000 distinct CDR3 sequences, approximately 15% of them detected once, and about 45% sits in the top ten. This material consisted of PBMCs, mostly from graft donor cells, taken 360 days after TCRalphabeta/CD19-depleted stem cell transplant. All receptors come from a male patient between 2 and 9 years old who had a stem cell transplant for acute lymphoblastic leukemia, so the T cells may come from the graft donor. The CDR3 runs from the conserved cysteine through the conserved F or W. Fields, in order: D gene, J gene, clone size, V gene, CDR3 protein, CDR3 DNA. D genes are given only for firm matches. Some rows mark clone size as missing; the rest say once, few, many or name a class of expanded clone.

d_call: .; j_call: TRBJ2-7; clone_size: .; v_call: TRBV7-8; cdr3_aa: CASSFKVLDEQYF; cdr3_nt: TGTGCCAGCAGCTTTAAGGTCCTAGACGAGCAGTACTTC
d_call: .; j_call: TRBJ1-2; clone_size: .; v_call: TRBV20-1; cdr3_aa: CSASDPGTWADGYTF; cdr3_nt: TGCAGTGCTAGCGACCCCGGGACTTGGGCCGATGGCTACACCTTC
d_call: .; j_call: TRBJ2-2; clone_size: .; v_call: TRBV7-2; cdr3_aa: CGVGNANTGELFF; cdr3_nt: TGTGGGGTCGGAAACGCGAACACCGGGGAGCTGTTTTTT
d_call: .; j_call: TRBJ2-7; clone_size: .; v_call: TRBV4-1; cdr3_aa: CASSQHPSYEQYF; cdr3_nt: TGCGCCAGCAGCCAGCACCCGTCCTACGAGCAGTACTTC
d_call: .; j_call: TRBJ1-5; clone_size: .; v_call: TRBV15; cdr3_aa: CATSRDMGASVQPQHF; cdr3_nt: TGTGCCACCAGCAGAGATATGGGGGCCAGCGTTCAGCCCCAGCATTTT
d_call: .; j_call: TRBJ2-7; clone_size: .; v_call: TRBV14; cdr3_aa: CASSQDDSPYEQYF; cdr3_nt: TGTGCCAGCAGCCAAGATGACTCCCCCTACGAGCAGTACTTC
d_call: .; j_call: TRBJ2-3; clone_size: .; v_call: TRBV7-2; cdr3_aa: CASSLRGPQPSTDTQYF; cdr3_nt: TGTGCCAGCAGCTTACGGGGACCACAGCCTAGCACAGATACGCAGTATTTT
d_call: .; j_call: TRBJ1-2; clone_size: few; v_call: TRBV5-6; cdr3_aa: CASSLSGWGPYGYTF; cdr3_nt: TGTGCCAGCAGCTTGTCGGGCTGGGGACCATATGGCTACACCTTC
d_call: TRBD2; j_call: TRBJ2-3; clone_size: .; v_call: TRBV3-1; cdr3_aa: CASSLTSGGASSTDTQYF; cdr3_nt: TGTGCCAGCAGTTTAACCAGCGGGGGGGCCTCGAGCACAGATACGCAGTATTTT
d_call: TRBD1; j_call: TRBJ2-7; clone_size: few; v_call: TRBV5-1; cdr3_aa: CASSFQGQDREQYF; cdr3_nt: TGCGCCAGCAGCTTCCAAGGACAGGACCGCGAGCAGTACTTC
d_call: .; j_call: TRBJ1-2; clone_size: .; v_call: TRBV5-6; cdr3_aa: CASSSRPWLSGNYGYTF; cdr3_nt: TGTGCCAGCAGCTCACGTCCCTGGCTAAGCGGGAACTATGGCTACACCTTC
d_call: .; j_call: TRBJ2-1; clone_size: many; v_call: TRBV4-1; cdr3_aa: CASSQEGGQTVEQFF; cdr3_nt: TGCGCCAGCAGCCAAGAGGGGGGACAGACCGTTGAGCAGTTCTTC
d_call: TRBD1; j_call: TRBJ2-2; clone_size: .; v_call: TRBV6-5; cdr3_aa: CASSSGQGVGELFF; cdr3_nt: TGTGCCAGCAGTTCGGGACAGGGGGTCGGGGAGCTGTTTTTT
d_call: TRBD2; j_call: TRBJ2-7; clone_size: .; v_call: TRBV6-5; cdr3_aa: CASSYSLVAGGPQEQYF; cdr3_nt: TGTGCCAGCAGTTATTCGCTCGTAGCGGGGGGGCCTCAAGAGCAGTACTTC
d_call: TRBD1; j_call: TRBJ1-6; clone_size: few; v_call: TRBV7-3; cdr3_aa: CASRETGGSLHF; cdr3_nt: TGTGCCAGCAGGGAGACAGGGGGTTCTCTCCACTTT
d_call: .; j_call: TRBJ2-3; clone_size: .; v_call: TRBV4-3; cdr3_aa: CASSQGFRGSGDTQYF; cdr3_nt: TGCGCCAGCAGCCAAGGGTTCAGAGGATCGGGTGATACGCAGTATTTT
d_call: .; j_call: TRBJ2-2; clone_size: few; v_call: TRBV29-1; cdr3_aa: CSGKVPNTGELFF; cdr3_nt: TGCAGCGGGAAGGTCCCTAACACCGGGGAGCTGTTTTTT
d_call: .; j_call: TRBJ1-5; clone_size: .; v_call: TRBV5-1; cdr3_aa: CASSLDPEQPQHF; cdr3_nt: TGCGCCAGCAGCTTGGACCCTGAGCAGCCCCAGCATTTT
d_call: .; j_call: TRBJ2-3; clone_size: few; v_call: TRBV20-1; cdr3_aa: CSASAGSSTDTQYF; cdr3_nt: TGCAGTGCTAGTGCCGGGAGTAGCACAGATACGCAGTATTTT
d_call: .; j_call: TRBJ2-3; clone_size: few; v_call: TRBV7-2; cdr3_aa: CASSLVGGTSWDPQYF; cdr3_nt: TGTGCCAGCAGCTTAGTTGGGGGGACTTCCTGGGATCCGCAGTATTTT
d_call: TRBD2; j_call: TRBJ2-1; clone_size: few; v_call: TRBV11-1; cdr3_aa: CASSLARGAGAVYNEQFF; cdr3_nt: TGTGCCAGCAGCTTAGCCCGGGGAGCGGGAGCGGTCTACAATGAGCAGTTCTTC
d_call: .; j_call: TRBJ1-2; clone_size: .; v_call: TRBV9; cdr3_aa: CASRTNQGLYDGYTF; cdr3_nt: TGTGCCAGCAGGACAAATCAGGGGCTATATGATGGCTACACCTTC
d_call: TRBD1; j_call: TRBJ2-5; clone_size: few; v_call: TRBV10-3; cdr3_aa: CAISRDSVQETQYF; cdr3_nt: TGTGCCATCAGTCGGGACAGCGTCCAAGAGACCCAGTACTTC
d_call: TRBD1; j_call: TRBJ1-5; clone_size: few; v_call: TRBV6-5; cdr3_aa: CASKRTGSEPQHF; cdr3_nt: TGTGCCAGCAAACGGACAGGGTCGGAGCCCCAGCATTTT
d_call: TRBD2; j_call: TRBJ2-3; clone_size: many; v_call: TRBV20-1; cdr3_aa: CSAVPGLFPSSTDTQYF; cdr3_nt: TGCAGTGCTGTCCCGGGACTATTTCCGTCTAGCACAGATACGCAGTATTTT
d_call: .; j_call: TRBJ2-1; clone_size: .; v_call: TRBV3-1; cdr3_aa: CASSLISGLNEQFF; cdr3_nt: TGTGCCAGCAGCCTTATAAGCGGACTTAATGAGCAGTTCTTC
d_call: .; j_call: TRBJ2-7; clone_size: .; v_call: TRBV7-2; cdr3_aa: CASSLPFGAYEQYF; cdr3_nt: TGTGCCAGCAGCTTACCCTTCGGGGCCTACGAGCAGTACTTC
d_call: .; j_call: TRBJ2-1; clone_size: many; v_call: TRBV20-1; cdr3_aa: CSAWGQWPINEQFF; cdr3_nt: TGCAGTGCTTGGGGACAATGGCCAATCAATGAGCAGTTCTTC
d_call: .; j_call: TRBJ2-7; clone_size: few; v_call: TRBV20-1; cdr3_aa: CSAPSSYEQYF; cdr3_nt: TGCAGTGCTCCGAGCTCCTACGAGCAGTACTTC
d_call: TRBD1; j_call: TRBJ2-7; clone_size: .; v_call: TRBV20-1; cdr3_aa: CSARGVGDRYYEQYF; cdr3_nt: TGCAGTGCTAGAGGCGTGGGGGACAGATACTACGAGCAGTACTTC
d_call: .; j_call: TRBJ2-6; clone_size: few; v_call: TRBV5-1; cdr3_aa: CARRTVGANVLTF; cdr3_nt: TGCGCCAGAAGGACAGTTGGGGCCAACGTCCTGACTTTC
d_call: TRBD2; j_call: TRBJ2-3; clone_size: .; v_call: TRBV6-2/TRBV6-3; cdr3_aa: CASQIAGVTDTQYF; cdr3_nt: TGTGCCAGCCAGATAGCGGGAGTCACAGATACGCAGTATTTT
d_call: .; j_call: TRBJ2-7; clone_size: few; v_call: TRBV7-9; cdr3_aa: CASSLGGDYEQYF; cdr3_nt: TGTGCCAGCAGCTTAGGCGGAGACTACGAGCAGTACTTC
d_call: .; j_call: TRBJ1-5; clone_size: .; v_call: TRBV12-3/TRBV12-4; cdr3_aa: CASSSSSNQPQHF; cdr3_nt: TGTGCCAGCAGTTCATCTAGCAATCAGCCCCAGCATTTT
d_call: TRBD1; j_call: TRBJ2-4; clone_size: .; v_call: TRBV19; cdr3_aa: CASNTGENIQYF; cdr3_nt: TGTGCCAGTAACACAGGGGAAAACATTCAGTACTTC
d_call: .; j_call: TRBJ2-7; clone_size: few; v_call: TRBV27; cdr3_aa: CASSLVGGGFYEQYF; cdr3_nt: TGTGCCAGCAGTTTGGTGGGAGGGGGGTTCTACGAGCAGTACTTC
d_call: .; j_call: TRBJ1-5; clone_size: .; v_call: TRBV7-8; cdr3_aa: CASSLVTGSNQPQHF; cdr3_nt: TGTGCCAGCAGCTTAGTGACGGGTAGCAATCAGCCCCAGCATTTT
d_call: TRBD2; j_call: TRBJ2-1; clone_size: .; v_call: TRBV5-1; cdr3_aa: CASSSTGGLSYNEQFF; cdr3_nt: TGCGCCAGCAGCTCAACGGGGGGTCTCTCCTACAATGAGCAGTTCTTC
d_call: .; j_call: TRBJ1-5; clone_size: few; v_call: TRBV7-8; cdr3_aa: CASSLSGVNQPQHF; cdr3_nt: TGTGCCAGCAGCTTATCAGGGGTCAATCAGCCCCAGCATTTT
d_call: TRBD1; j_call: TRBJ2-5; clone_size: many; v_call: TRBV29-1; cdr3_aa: CSAEGQGAENRIETQYF; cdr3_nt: TGCAGCGCCGAGGGACAGGGAGCTGAGAATAGAATAGAGACCCAGTACTTC
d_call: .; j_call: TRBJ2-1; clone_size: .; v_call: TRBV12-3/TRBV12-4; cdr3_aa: CASSFSVRHNEQFF; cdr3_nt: TGTGCCAGCAGTTTCAGCGTAAGACATAATGAGCAGTTCTTC
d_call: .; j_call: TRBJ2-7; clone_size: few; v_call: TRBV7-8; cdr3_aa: CASSSVGTYEQYF; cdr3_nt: TGTGCCAGCAGCTCAGTGGGGACCTACGAGCAGTACTTC